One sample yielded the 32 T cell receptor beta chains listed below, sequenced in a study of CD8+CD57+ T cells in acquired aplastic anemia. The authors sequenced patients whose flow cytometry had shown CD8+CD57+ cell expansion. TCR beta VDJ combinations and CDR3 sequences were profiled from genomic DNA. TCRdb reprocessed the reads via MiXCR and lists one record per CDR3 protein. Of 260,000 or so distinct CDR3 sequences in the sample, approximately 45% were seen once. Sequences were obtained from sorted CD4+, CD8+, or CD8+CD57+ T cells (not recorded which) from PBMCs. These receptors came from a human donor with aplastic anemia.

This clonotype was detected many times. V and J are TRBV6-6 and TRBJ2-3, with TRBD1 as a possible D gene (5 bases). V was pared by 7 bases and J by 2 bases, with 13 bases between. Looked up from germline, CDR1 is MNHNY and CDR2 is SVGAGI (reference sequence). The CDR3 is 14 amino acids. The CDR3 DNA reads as TGTGCCAGCACCATAAGGGGCCCCACAGATACGCAGTATTTT. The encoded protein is CASTIRGPTDTQYF.

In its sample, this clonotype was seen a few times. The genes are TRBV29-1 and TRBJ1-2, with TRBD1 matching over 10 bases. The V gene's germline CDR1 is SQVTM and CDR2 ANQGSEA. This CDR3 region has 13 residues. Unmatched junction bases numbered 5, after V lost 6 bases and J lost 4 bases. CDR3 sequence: CSVRQGASYGYTF. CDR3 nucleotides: TGCAGCGTCAGACAGGGGGCTAGCTATGGCTACACCTTC.

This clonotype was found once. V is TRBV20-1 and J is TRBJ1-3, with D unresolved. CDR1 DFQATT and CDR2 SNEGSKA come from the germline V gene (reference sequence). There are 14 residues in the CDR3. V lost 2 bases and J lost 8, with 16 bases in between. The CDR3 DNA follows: TGCAGTGCTAGACCGTCGGGCCATCCTTACACCATATATTTT. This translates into CSARPSGHPYTIYF.

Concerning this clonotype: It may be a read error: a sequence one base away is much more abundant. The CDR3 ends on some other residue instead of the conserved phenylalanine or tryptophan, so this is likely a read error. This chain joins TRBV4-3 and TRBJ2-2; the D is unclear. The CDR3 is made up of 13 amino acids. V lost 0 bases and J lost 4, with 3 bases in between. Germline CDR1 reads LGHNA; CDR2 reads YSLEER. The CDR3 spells CASSQDATGELFS. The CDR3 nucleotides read TGCGCCAGCAGCCAAGATGCCACCGGGGAGCTGTTTTCT.

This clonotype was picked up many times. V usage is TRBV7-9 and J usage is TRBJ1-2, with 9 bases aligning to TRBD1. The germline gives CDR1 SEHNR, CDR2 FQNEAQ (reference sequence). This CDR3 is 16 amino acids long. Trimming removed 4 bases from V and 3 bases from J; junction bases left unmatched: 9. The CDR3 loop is CASSSGQGLPDYGYTF. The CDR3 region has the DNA TGTGCCAGCAGCTCGGGACAGGGCCTCCCAGACTATGGCTACACCTTC.

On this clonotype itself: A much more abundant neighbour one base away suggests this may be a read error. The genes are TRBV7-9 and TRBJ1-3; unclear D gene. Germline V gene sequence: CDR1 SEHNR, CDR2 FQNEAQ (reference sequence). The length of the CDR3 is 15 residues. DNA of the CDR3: TGTGCCAGCAGCTTAGGAGGGTTCTCTGGATACACCATATATTTT. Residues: CASSLGGFSGYTIYF.

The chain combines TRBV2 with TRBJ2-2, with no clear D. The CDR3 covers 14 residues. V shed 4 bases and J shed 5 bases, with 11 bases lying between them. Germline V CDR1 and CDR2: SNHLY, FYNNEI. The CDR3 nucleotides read TGTGCCAGCAGTGCTGTGTCAAATACCGGGGAGCTGTTTTTT. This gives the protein CASSAVSNTGELFF. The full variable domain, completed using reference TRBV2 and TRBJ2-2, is EPEVTQTPSHQVTQMGQEVILRCVPISNHLYFYWYRQILGQKVEFLVSFYNNEISEKSEIFDDQFSVERPDGSNFTLKIRSTKLEDSAMYFCASSAVSNTGELFFGEGSRLTVL.

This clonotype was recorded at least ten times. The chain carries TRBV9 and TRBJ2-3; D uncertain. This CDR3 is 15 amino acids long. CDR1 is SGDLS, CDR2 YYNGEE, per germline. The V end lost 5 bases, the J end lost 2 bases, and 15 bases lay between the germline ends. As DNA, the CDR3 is TGTGCCAGCAGTGGCGATGGTGTGGACACAGATACGCAGTATTTT. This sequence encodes CASSGDGVDTDTQYF. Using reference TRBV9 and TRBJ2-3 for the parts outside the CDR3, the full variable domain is DSGVTQTPKHLITATGQRVTLRCSPRSGDLSVYWYQQSLDQGLQFLIQYYNGEERAKGNILERFSAQQFPDLHSELNLSSLELGDSALYFCASSGDGVDTDTQYFGPGTRLTVL.

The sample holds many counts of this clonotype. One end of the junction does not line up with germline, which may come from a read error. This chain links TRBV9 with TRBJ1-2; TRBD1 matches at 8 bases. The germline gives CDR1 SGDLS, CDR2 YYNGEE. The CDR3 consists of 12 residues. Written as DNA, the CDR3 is TGTGCCAGCGGATGGGACAGGAGACCTCTCAGCTTC. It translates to CASGWDRRPLSF.

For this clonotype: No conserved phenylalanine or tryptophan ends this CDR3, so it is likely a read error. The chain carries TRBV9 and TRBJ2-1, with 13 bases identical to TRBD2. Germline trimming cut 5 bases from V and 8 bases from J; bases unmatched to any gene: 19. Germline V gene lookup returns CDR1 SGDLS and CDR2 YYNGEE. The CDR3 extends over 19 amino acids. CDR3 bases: TGTGCCAGCAGTGAAGGACTAGCGGGAGTGTGGGGGGTTAGGCATGAGCAGTTCTTG. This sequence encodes CASSEGLAGVWGVRHEQFL.

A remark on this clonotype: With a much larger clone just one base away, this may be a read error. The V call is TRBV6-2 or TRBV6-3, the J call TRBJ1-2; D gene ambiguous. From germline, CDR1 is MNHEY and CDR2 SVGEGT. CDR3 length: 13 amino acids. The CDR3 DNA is TGTGCCAGCAGCCCAACAGTTAACTATGGCTACGCCTTC. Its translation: CASSPTVNYGYAF.

The DNA for the CDR3 is TGTGCCAGCAGCTTAGCTTCAGGGGAGCAGTTCTTC. Translating it yields CASSLASGEQFF. V usage is TRBV7-6 and J usage is TRBJ2-1, with D maybe TRBD1 (5 bases). The ends were cut back, 0 bases at V and 10 bases at J, with 7 bases in the middle. The germline V gene has CDR1 SGHVS and CDR2 FNYEAQ. The CDR3 is 12 residues long. The full variable domain, with the rest looked up from reference TRBV7-6 and TRBJ2-1, is GAGVSQSPRYKVTKRGQDVALRCDPISGHVSLYWYRQALGQGPEFLTYFNYEAQQDKSGLPNDRFSAERPEGSISTLTIQRTEQRDSAMYRCASSLASGEQFFGPGTRLTVL.

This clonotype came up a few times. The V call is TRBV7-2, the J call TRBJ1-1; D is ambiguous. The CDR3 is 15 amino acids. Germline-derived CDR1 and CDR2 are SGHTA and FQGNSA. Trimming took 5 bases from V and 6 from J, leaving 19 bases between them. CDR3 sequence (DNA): TGTGCCAGCAGCCCCACCCCCAGAAGATCCGCTGAAGCTTTCTTT. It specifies CASSPTPRRSAEAFF.

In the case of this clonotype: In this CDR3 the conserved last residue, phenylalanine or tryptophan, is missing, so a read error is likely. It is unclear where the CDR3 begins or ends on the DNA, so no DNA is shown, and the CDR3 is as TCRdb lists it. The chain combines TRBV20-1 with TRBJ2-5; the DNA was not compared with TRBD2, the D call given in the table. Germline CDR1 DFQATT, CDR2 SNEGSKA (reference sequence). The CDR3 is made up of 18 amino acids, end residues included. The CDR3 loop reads CSAREGLAGTWGKETQYS.

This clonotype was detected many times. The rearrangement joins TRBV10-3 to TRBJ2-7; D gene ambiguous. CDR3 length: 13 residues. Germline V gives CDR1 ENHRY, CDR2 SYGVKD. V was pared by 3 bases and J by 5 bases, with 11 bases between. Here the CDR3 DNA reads TGTGCCATCAGTGAAGGACGATTCCACGAGCAGTACTTC. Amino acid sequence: CAISEGRFHEQYF.

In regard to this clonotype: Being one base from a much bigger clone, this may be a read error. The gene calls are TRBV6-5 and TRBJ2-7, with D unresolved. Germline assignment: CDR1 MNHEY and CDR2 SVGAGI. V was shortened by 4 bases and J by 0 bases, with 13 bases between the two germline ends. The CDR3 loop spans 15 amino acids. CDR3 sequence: CASSCSGGDSYEQYF. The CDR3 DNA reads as TGTGCCAGCAGTTGCTCGGGCGGCGACTCCTACGAGCAGTACTTC.

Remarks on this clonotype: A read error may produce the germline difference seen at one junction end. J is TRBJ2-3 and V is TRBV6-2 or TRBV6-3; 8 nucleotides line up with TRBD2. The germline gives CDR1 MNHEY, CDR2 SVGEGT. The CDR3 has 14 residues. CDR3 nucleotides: TGTGCCGGCAGTTCCGGGGGGGACACAGATACGCAGTATTTT. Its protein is CAGSSGGDTDTQYF.

CDR3 protein: CATSKADLQPQHF. CDR3 coding DNA: TGTGCCACCAGCAAAGCGGACCTTCAGCCCCAGCATTTT. The rearrangement joins TRBV15 to TRBJ1-5, with D unresolved. This CDR3 spans 13 amino acids. From germline, CDR1 is LNHNV and CDR2 YYDKDF (reference sequence). Trimming took 4 bases from V and 6 from J, leaving 10 bases between them.

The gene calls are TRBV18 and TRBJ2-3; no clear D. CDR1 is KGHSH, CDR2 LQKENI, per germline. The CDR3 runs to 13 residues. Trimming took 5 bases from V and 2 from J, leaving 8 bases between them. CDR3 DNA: TGTGCCAGCTCATCCGGTCCCACAGATACGCAGTATTTT. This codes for CASSSGPTDTQYF.

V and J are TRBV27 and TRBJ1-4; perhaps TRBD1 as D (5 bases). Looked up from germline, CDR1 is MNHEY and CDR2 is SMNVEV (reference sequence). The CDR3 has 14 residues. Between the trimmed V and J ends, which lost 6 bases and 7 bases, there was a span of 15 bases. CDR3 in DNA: TGTGCCAGCAGATCCGGGACCTTTGGTGAAAAACTGTTTTTT. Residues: CASRSGTFGEKLFF.

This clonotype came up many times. CDR3 sequence: CSARDGLGVTDTQYF. CDR3 sequence (DNA): TGCAGTGCTAGAGATGGCTTGGGGGTCACAGATACGCAGTATTTT. The rearrangement joins TRBV20-1 to TRBJ2-3; D is perhaps TRBD1 or TRBD2 (5 bases each). The CDR3 has 15 residues. Trimming shortened V by 0 bases and J by 2 bases, and 12 bases separated the two germline ends. Looked up from germline, CDR1 is DFQATT and CDR2 is SNEGSKA (reference sequence).

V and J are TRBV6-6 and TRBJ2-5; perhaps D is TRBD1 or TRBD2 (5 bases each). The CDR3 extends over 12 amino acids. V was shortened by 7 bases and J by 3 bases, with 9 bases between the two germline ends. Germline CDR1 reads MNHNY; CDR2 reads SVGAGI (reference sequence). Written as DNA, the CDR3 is TGTGCCAGCAACGGGGCGGAAGAGACCCAGTACTTC. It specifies CASNGAEETQYF.

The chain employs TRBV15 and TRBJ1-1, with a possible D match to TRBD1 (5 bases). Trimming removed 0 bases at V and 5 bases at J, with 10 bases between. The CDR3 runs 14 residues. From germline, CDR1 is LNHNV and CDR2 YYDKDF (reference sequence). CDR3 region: CATSREGDGTEAFF. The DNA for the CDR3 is TGTGCCACCAGCAGAGAAGGGGACGGAACTGAAGCTTTCTTT.

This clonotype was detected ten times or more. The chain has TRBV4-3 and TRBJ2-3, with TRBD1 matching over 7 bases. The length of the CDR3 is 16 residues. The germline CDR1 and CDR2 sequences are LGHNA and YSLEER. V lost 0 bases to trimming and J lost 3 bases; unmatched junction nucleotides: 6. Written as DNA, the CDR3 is TGCGCCAGCAGCCAAGAGACAGGGTTGATGACAGATACGCAGTATTTT. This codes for CASSQETGLMTDTQYF.

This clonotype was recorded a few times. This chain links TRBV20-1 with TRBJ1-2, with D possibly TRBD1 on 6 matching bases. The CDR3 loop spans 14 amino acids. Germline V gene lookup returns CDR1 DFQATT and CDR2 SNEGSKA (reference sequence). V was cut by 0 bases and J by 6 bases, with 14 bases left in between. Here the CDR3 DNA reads TGCAGTGCTAGAGATCCACAGGGTGGGGATGGCTACACCTTC. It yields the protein CSARDPQGGDGYTF.

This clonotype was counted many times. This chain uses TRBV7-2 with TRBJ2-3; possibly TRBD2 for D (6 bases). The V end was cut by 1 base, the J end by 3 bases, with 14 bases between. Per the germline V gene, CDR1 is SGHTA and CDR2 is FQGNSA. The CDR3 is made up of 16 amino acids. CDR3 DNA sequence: TGTGCCAGCAGCTTAGATTTGGGGGGTGGTACAGATACGCAGTATTTT. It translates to CASSLDLGGGTDTQYF.

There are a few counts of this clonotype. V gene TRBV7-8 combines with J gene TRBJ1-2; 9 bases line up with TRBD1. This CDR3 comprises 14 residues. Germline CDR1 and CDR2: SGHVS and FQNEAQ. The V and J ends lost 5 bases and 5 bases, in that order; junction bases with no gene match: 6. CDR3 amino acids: CASSPRTGEYGYTF. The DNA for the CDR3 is TGTGCCAGCAGCCCCAGGACAGGGGAGTATGGCTACACCTTC.

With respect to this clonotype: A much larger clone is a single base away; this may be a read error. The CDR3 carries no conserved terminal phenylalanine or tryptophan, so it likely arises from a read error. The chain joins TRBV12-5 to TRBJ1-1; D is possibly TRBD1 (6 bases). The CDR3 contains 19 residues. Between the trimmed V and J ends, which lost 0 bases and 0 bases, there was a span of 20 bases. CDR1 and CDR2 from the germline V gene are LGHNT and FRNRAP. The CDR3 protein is CASGLVLRDTFPMNTEAFS. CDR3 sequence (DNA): TGTGCTAGTGGTTTGGTACTTCGGGACACTTTCCCCATGAACACTGAAGCTTTCTCT.

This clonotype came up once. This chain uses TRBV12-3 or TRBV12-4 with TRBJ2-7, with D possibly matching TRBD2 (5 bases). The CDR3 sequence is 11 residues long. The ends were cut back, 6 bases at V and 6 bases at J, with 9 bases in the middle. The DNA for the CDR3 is TGTGCCAGCAGAAGAGGGAGCGAGCAGTACTTC. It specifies CASRRGSEQYF.

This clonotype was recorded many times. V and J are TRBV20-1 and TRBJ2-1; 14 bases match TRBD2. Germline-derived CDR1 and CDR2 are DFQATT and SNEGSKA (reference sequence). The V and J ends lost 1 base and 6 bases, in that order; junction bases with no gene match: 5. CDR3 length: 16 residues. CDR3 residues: CSARAYGLAGGNEQFF. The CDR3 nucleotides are TGCAGTGCTAGAGCCTACGGACTAGCGGGAGGCAATGAGCAGTTCTTC.

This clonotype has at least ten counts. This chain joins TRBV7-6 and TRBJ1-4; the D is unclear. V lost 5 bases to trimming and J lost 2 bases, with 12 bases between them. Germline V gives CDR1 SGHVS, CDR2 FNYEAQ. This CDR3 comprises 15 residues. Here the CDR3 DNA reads TGTGCCAGCAGCCAGAAGCCGAGGACTAATGAAAAACTGTTTTTT. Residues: CASSQKPRTNEKLFF.

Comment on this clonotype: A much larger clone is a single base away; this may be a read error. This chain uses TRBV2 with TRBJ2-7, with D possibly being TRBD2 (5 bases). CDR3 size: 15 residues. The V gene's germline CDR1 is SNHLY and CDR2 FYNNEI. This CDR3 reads CASSSWTGSSDEQYF. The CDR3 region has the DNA TGTGCCAGCAGTTCCTGGACTGGTAGCTCCGACGAGCAGTACTTC.